This T cell receptor (beta chain) was profiled in a study of blood T cell repertoires in COVID-19 (TCRdb year 2020). In terms of the full investigation: The collaborator samples originated in the United States, Italy and Spain and spanned the acute and convalescent phases of COVID-19. The repertoires were made available in a free public database intended to serve as a resource for research on the immune response to SARS-CoV-2. Deeply sampled blood TCRbeta repertoires from subjects exposed to, actively infected with, or recovered from COVID-19 were included in the dataset. Where available, HLA class I and class II types were taken from metadata supplied by the sample provider and were not determined by assay-based typing. The material from the prospective study consisted of cDNA or gDNA derived from T cells, B-cell-depleted T cells, or PBMCs. The sample metadata nearly always contained a de-identified subject ID, COVID-19 status, age in years and sex. The samples were drawn from the first 160 participants of the ongoing ImmuneRACE study and from 1,254 subjects provided by 6 global collaborators.

The immunoSEQ Assay, a bias-controlled multiplex PCR, was used to amplify TCRbeta CDR3 regions from genomic DNA. Per the original workflow: The number of nucleated cells in each sample was estimated by amplification of reference gene primers within the assay. To quantify the absolute abundance of each unique TCRbeta CDR3 rearrangement, sequence reads were collapsed and filtered. For each sample, productive Simpson clonality was calculated as the square root of Simpson's diversity index across productive rearrangements. Sourced from immuneACCESS, this table was stored by TCRdb with only in-frame sequences that have V and J called. A share of the clones is absent; for the studies checked, an unresolved V gene accounts for under half, and the remainder has no known explanation. V, J and clone size reflect that table, while D and trimming were determined from the DNA. Across this sample there are under 350,000 clones, with 80% to 90% seen only once. The biggest ten clones account for approximately 4.6% of the sample.

Comment on this clone: Its binding antigen is unknown. Nothing much larger sits one base from this clone, and base qualities are not available.

Overall study results and their limits: How much clinical and demographic metadata was included differed by source and by participant, and the metadata was provided uncurated.

Per the germline V gene, SNHLY is the CDR1 and FYNNEI is the CDR2. A distance of 15 bases separates the germline ends of V and J, which lose 6 bases and 6 bases respectively. Inclusive of the bounding cysteine and phenylalanine, the CDR3 is 13 residues long. Here the CDR3 DNA is all that survives: 39 bases in frame from base 1. In the prospective study, participants were about 18 to 90 years old, resided in 24 geographic areas of the United States, and were enrolled through a virtual design. In the prospective study, participants were assigned to cohorts based on the clinical history participants reported in a screening survey and a study questionnaire. In the prospective study, mobile phlebotomists collected whole blood, serum and a nasopharyngeal or oropharyngeal swab from each participant. Additional blood draws and questionnaires over a 2-month period could optionally be provided by prospective study participants. Blood samples from the prospective study were shipped frozen or at room temperature prior to DNA extraction.

This TCR was recovered from a woman aged 40 to 50 with acute COVID-19. Sequencing was carried out using PBMCs or T cells enriched from blood (not recorded which). The V and J genes are TRBV2 and TRBJ2-7, with TRBD2 as a weak D call on 6 bases. The CDR3 sequence is CASRTGLTPEQYF. The sequenced DNA: TGTGCCAGCAGGACGGGACTCACGCCCGAGCAGTACTTC.